The text below deals with one TCR beta chain. Its antigen is still unknown. Cultured CD4+ T cell DNA was sequenced using the Oncomine TCR Beta short-read assay. Genomic DNA from cultured CD4+ T cells was extracted. TCRdb ran MiXCR on the PCR reads and lists one entry per CDR3 protein. Of roughly 10,000 distinct CDR3 sequences detected, 40% appear once; the ten largest clones hold roughly 21%. This CDR3 contains 15 residues. Germline-derived CDR1 and CDR2 are SGHAT and FQNNGV. Trimming removed 5 bases from V and 3 bases from J, with 16 bases in between. This entry is derived from a study of vaccination and CD4 T cells after COVID-19. Study-wide context: As control conditions, cultures were given either a CEFX pool serving as positive control, an HIV-1 Nef pool, or no peptide at all.

Whole-study results and caveats: A nonsignificant rise from approximately 21 to 38 was seen in the median number of SARS-CoV-2-reactive clonotypes.

Sample treatment: roughly ten-day PBMC culture with coronavirus spike peptide pools or control peptides (ViraFEST assay). Samples of CD4+ T cells were obtained from the unexposed donor before the COVID-19 pandemic (2011-2018). Via ViraFEST, peptide pools expanded antigen-specific T cells before TCR sequencing. The material sequenced was CD4+ T cells from blood, cultured in vitro. The clonotype originates from a human donor in good health. The chain uses TRBV11-2 and TRBJ1-2; D is possibly TRBD1 (5 bases). The CDR3 DNA reads TGTGCCAGCAGCAAACTCTTCGGGGGTGACTATGGCTACACCTTC. It specifies CASSKLFGGDYGYTF. Drawing the rest from reference TRBV11-2 and TRBJ1-2, the complete variable domain is EAGVAQSPRYKIIEKRQSVAFWCNPISGHATLYWYQQILGQGPKLLIQFQNNGVVDDSQLPKDRFSAERLKGVDSTLKIQPAKLEDSAVYLCASSKLFGGDYGYTFGSGTRLTVV.